This TCR beta chain was sequenced for a study of early T cells in non-severe SARS-CoV-2 infection (dated by TCRdb to about 2021). For the study in its entirety: Because TCR sequencing was done on bulk RNA from unsorted whole blood, the alpha and beta chains could not be paired.

On this clonotype: Its antigen has not been determined. The record has no base qualities; no much larger clone is one base away.

What the study reported, not specific to this receptor: VDJdb matching was skewed toward anti-spike CD8 responses, so virus-specific expansions were likely underestimated and private and CD4 specificities were missed.

Library preparation was by 5' RACE. TCRdb shows the sequencer as NextSeq 500. The TCR library protocol attached unique molecular identifiers to individual cDNA molecules to correct for sequencing error and PCR bias. Both TCR alpha and beta chains were sequenced, and tight co-correlation was observed between alpha and beta sequence abundances in each sample. The study's processing was this. Decombinator V4 was used to annotate the V gene, J gene and CDR3 of the TCR sequences. Expanded TCRs were defined as changing significantly between any two time points under a Poisson model with p below 0.0001. TCR abundances were normalised to the total number of TCRs sequenced in each sample and reported as counts per million. TRAV1-2 paired with TRAJ12, TRAJ20 or TRAJ33 defined MAIT TCRs, while TRAV10 paired with TRAJ18 defined iNKT TCRs. VDJdb, accessed 1 November 2021, was searched for CMV, EBV and SARS-CoV-2 annotated TCRs, excluding TCRs annotated for multiple antigens. In-frame beta chains were kept once TCRdb had trimmed the public reads at Q25 with fastp and called clones with MiXCR. Rows are unified per CDR3 protein, each entry keeping the most common DNA and genes. These V and J calls originate from TCRdb's pipeline instead of the authors' own analysis. The sample records some 66,000 distinct CDR3 sequences, about an eighth of which are singletons. Jointly, the top ten make up roughly 4.5% of the sample.

This was a case-control study nested in a cohort of healthcare workers in London, UK, who had nasopharyngeal swab PCR tests and blood samples taken every week. Healthcare workers were recruited between 23 and 31 March 2020, during the week of the UK lockdown, and were followed weekly for up to about 15 weeks. The CDR3 spans 13 residues, from the cysteine through the phenylalanine. Only the CDR3 DNA stays, 39 bases, in frame from base 1. V drops 4 bases and J drops 5 bases, leaving 12 bases in between. CDR1 and CDR2 are read off the germline V gene as SGHTA and FQGNSA. Sequencing used whole blood. The sequence joins TRBV7-2 to TRBJ2-7; D gene: possibly TRBD1, on 6 matching bases. The clonotype was recovered from an adult who was a healthcare worker with PCR-confirmed SARS-CoV-2 infection or an uninfected control (not recorded which). The CDR3 region: CASSSDRFNEQYF. The DNA sequence follows: TGTGCCAGCAGCTCCGACAGGTTCAACGAGCAGTACTTC. Supplemented by the reference TRBV7-2 and TRBJ2-7 proteins around the CDR3, the complete variable domain is GAGVSQSPSNKVTEKGKDVELRCDPISGHTALYWYRQSLGQGLEFLIYFQGNSAPDKSGLPSDRFSAERTGGSVSTLTIQRTQQEDSAVYLCASSSDRFNEQYFGPGTRLTVT.